Below, one TCR beta chain is given with its context. Here immunoSEQ multiplex PCR was the method, and the copy in TCRdb shows in-frame clones only, minus some. This sample yields under 450,000 clones, of which about 91% are seen a single time; 1.5% to 1.9% belongs to the top ten. These data originate in a study of blood T cell repertoires in COVID-19. The V gene lost 0 bases and the J gene lost 6 bases, with 15 bases spanning the gap. CDR3 size: 16 residues. Germline CDR1 reads SGHDT; CDR2 reads YYEEEE. The sample comprised peripheral blood. The TCR originated in a woman aged 40 to 55 with COVID-19, enrolled during active disease. The rearrangement links TRBV5-6 to TRBJ1-4; TRBD1 is a possible D gene (6 bases). CDR3 DNA sequence: TGTGCCAGCAGCTTGGGACAAAACAGGGCCCATGAAAAACTGTTTTTT. Amino acid sequence: CASSLGQNRAHEKLFF.